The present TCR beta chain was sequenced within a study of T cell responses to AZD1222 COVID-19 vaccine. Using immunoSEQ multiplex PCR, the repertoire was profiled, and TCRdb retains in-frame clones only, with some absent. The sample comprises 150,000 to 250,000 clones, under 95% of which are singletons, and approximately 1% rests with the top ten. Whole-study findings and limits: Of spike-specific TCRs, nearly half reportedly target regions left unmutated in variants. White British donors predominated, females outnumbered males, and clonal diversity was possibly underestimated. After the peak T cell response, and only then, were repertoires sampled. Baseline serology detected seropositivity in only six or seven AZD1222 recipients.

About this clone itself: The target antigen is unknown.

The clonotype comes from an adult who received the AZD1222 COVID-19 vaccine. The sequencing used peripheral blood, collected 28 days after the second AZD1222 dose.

In DNA, the CDR3 is TGTGCCAGCAGTTGGGGACTAGTGAGGGGCACCGGGGAGCTGTTTTTT. This translates into CASSWGLVRGTGELFF. V usage is TRBV7-2 and J usage is TRBJ2-2, with 8 bases aligning to TRBD2. Trimming took 6 bases from V and 4 from J; bases not matched to a gene: 10. Germline values: CDR1 SGHTA, CDR2 FQGNSA. This CDR3 contains 16 residues.